Included here is one T cell receptor beta chain sequence, with context. Its antigen is not identified. This sample is drawn from a study of T cell responses to AZD1222 COVID-19 vaccine. Study-wide results and caveats: Seropositive AZD1222 recipients at baseline numbered only 6 or 7. Females made up more of the donors, who were largely white British, and clonal diversity may have come out too low. Spike-specific TCR repertoires showed rising breadth and depth after two AZD1222 doses. Sampling that yielded the repertoires occurred only after the peak T cell response.

Produced via immunoSEQ multiplex PCR; TCRdb's table is partial and in-frame only. The profile covers roughly 150,000 clones, with 80% to 90% appearing a single time and roughly 9.7% taken by the ten largest. V was cut by 4 bases and J by 3 bases, with 9 bases left in between. CDR1 is SGHDN and CDR2 is FVKESK in the germline V gene. The CDR3 is 14 residues long. Sequencing used peripheral blood, obtained 28 days after the second AZD1222 dose. This clonotype originated in an adult who received the AZD1222 COVID-19 vaccine. The chain recombines TRBV14 with TRBJ1-4; no reliable D call. The CDR3 bases are TGTGCCAGCAGCCGACTCAAGTCTAATGAAAAACTGTTTTTT. Protein: CASSRLKSNEKLFF.